This T cell receptor (beta chain) appears in the sequencing data of a study of T cell responses to AZD1222 COVID-19 vaccine. CDR3 length: 14 residues. Assay: immunoSEQ multiplex PCR; the TCRdb copy retains only in-frame clones and omits some. The sample has 150,000 to 200,000 clones, approximately 90% seen once; the top ten hold approximately 2%. As concerns this clone: What it recognizes is unknown.

Findings and caveats of the study: Unmutated regions of variants are reportedly targeted by nearly half of spike-specific TCRs.

This sample comprised peripheral blood, obtained on day 0 of AZD1222 vaccination. V is TRBV21-1 and J is TRBJ1-5; the table's D call of TRBD1 was not tested on the DNA. TRBV21-1 is recorded as a pseudogene. The source is an adult in good health. CDR3 DNA sequence: TGTGCCAGCAGCAAAGCGACAGAGGATCAGCCCCAGCATTTT. It encodes CASSKATEDQPQHF.